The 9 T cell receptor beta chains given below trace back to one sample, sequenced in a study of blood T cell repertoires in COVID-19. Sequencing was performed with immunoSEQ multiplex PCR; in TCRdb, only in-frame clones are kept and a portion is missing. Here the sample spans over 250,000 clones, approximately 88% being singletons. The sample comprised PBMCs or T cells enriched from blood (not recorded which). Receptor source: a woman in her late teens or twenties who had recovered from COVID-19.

The CDR3 here is CASRLAGGGTQYF. CDR3 bases: TGTGCCAGCAGACTAGCGGGAGGTGGTACGCAGTATTTT. The chain employs TRBV6-5 and TRBJ2-3, with TRBD2 matching over 12 bases. V gave up 6 bases and J gave up 8 bases; unmatched junction bases: 3. Germline CDR1 and CDR2: MNHEY and SVGAGI. This CDR3 comprises 13 residues.

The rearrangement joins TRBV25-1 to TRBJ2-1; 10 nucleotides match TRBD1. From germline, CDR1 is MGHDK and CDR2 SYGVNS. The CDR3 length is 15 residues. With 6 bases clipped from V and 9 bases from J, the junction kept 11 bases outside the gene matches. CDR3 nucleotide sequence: TGTGCCAGCAGCTCTACCGGGACAGGGGTCGGTGAGCAGTTCTTC. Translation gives CASSSTGTGVGEQFF.

CDR3 loop: CASSPGQGRAAEAFF. In DNA, the CDR3 is TGCGCCAGCAGCCCGGGACAGGGGAGGGCGGCTGAAGCTTTCTTT. The chain recombines TRBV4-3 with TRBJ1-1; the match to TRBD1 covers 10 bases. J lost 6 bases, V lost 4 bases, and 8 bases had no gene match. The CDR3 is made up of 15 amino acids. Germline V gives CDR1 LGHNA, CDR2 YSLEER.

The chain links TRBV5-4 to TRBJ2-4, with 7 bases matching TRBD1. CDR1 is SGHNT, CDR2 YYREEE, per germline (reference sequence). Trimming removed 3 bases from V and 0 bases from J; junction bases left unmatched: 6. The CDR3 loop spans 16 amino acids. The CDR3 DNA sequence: TGTGCCAGCAGCTCGGGACAGCTACTAGCCAAAAACATTCAGTACTTC. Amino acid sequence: CASSSGQLLAKNIQYF.

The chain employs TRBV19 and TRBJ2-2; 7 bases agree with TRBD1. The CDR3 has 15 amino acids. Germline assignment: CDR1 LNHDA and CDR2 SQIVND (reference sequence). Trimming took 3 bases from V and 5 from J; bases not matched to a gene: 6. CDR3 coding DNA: TGTGCCAGTAGTATTCGACAGGGTGGTACCGGGGAGCTGTTTTTT. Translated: CASSIRQGGTGELFF.

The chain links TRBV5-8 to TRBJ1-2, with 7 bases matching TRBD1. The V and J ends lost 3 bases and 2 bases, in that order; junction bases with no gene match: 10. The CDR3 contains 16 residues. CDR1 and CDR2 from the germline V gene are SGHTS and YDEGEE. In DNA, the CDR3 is TGTGCCAGCAGCTCATCAGAGGGACAGAGAAACTATGGCTACACCTTC. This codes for CASSSSEGQRNYGYTF.

In DNA form, the CDR3 reads TGCGCCAGCAGCCACTCTACAGGGGGAAACTATGGCTACACCTTC. Protein: CASSHSTGGNYGYTF. The rearrangement links TRBV4-1 to TRBJ1-2, with 8 bases fitting TRBD1. The CDR3 extends over 15 amino acids. Germline CDR1 reads MGHRA; CDR2 reads YSYEKL. V dropped 3 bases and J dropped 2; count of bases not matched to a gene: 5.

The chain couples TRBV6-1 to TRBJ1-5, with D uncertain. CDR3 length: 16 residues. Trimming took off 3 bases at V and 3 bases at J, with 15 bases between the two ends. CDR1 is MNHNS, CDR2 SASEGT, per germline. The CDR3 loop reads CASSDTTFRVNQPQHF. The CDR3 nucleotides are TGTGCCAGCAGTGATACCACGTTCCGGGTCAATCAGCCCCAGCATTTT.

This chain's CDR3 is CASSPRLQGSGNTIYF. CDR3 sequence (DNA): TGTGCCAGCTCACCACGCTTACAGGGCTCTGGAAACACCATATATTTT. V and J are TRBV18 and TRBJ1-3; possibly TRBD1 for D (6 bases). CDR1 and CDR2 (germline): KGHSH, LQKENI. The length of the CDR3 is 16 residues. Trimming removed 1 base from V and 0 bases from J, with 10 bases in between.